This T cell receptor (beta chain) was sequenced in a study of post-analysis software for immune sequencing data. Germline assignment: CDR1 SEHNR and CDR2 FQNEAQ (reference sequence). The CDR3 length is 14 residues. Trimming cost V 4 bases and J 5 bases; bases outside gene matches: 2. Study-wide points: Five TRBV segments, including TRBV5-6, TRBV5-1 and TRBV20-1, were more frequent in patients than controls.

There are many counts of this clonotype. The antigen is undetermined. Prepared libraries of TCR beta cDNA carried unique molecular identifiers. Starting from around 0.96 to 9.9 million T cells, the study yielded 450,000 to 500,000 cDNA molecules. MiXCR, run by TCRdb on the PCR reads, gives a single entry per CDR3 protein. The sample lists approximately 250,000 distinct CDR3 sequences, roughly a third occurring once. This chain uses TRBV7-9 with TRBJ2-7; 13 nucleotides match TRBD2. The specimen sequenced was blood. The clonotype originates from a girl aged 5-17 years with multiple sclerosis. The CDR3 region has the DNA TGTGCCAGCAGCTCCGGACTAGCGGGAGACGAGCAGTACTTC. Protein: CASSSGLAGDEQYF.